Listed below are T cell receptor beta chains from one sample, sequenced in a study of CD8+ T cells in alopecia areata. The method was immunoSEQ multiplex PCR; TCRdb's version includes in-frame clones alone and lacks a portion of them. The sample has 150,000 or so clones; roughly 52% are singletons. The sequencing here drew on CD8+ T cells sorted from blood, taken at week 4, from a patient treated with tofacitinib. These receptors came from a human donor with alopecia areata. Each CDR3 is given with its conserved first and last residue. Each record gives: V gene, J gene, D gene, clone size, CDR3 protein. A D gene is named only where the DNA matches it firmly. The size entry is marked missing in some rows and otherwise reads once, few, many or a size class.

V: TRBV6-1; J: TRBJ1-5; D: .; size: once; CDR3: CASRQDFGNQPQHF
V: TRBV9; J: TRBJ2-1; D: .; size: .; CDR3: CASSVLRDNEQFF
V: TRBV5-6; J: TRBJ1-1; D: .; size: .; CDR3: CASSLFSGNTEAFF
V: TRBV7-9; J: TRBJ2-5; D: .; size: .; CDR3: CASSTRLAQETQYF
V: TRBV5-1; J: TRBJ2-1; D: .; size: .; CDR3: CASSWNYNEQFF
V: TRBV29-1; J: TRBJ2-3; D: .; size: few; CDR3: CSVEGDTQYF
V: TRBV5-1; J: TRBJ1-2; D: .; size: .; CDR3: CASSPSSQADYGYTF
V: TRBV4-2; J: TRBJ1-5; D: .; size: .; CDR3: CASSQETGSTQPQHF
V: TRBV27; J: TRBJ2-3; D: TRBD2; size: many; CDR3: CASSGVLAGGATDTQYF
V: TRBV29-1; J: TRBJ2-5; D: .; size: .; CDR3: CSVDAGGGQETQYF
V: TRBV2; J: TRBJ1-5; D: .; size: .; CDR3: CASSEYRGSQHF
V: TRBV7-2; J: TRBJ1-5; D: .; size: .; CDR3: CASSLSPREGYSNQPQHF
V: TRBV5-6; J: TRBJ1-1; D: .; size: once; CDR3: CASSPGPLFPEAFF
V: TRBV29-1; J: TRBJ1-2; D: .; size: .; CDR3: CSVEDPLYGYTF
V: TRBV30; J: TRBJ1-2; D: .; size: few; CDR3: CAWSVQGDIYGYTF
V: TRBV6-5; J: TRBJ2-7; D: TRBD1; size: many; CDR3: CASSPPLDRDGEQYF
V: TRBV6-6; J: TRBJ1-6; D: .; size: .; CDR3: CASRPGQRRALHF
V: TRBV4-1; J: TRBJ1-5; D: .; size: .; CDR3: CASSLLVGGDQPQHF
V: TRBV14; J: TRBJ1-2; D: .; size: .; CDR3: CASSPHLTRNYGYTF
V: TRBV4-1; J: TRBJ1-1; D: .; size: once; CDR3: CASSQQALGTEAFF
V: TRBV7-6; J: TRBJ1-4; D: .; size: few; CDR3: CASSLKERRVGFGKLFF
V: TRBV10-3; J: TRBJ1-5; D: .; size: few; CDR3: CAISKGQSLYQPQHF
V: TRBV19; J: TRBJ2-7; D: .; size: .; CDR3: CASKLTGEYYEQYF
V: TRBV30; J: TRBJ1-1; D: .; size: .; CDR3: CAWSDREVTEAFF
V: TRBV7-9; J: TRBJ1-1; D: .; size: .; CDR3: CASSLGRTEAFF
V: TRBV7-9; J: TRBJ2-2; D: TRBD1; size: few; CDR3: CASSPDRGRTGELFF
V: TRBV9; J: TRBJ2-6; D: .; size: .; CDR3: CASSVRVSGANVLTF
V: TRBV9; J: TRBJ2-7; D: .; size: .; CDR3: CASSPPAGGAYEQYF
V: TRBV30; J: TRBJ2-2; D: .; size: .; CDR3: CAWSVGSVGTGELFF
V: TRBV12-2; J: TRBJ1-5; D: .; size: .; CDR3: CASRQETDHRYSNQPQHF
V: TRBV4-3; J: TRBJ1-1; D: TRBD1; size: .; CDR3: CASSQDRGNTEAFF
V: TRBV4-1; J: TRBJ2-1; D: .; size: .; CDR3: CASSQVRGWEQFF
V: TRBV27; J: TRBJ2-7; D: TRBD1; size: .; CDR3: CASSDRVSYEQYF
V: TRBV4-3; J: TRBJ2-7; D: .; size: .; CDR3: CASSQNQGYEQYF
V: TRBV5-4; J: TRBJ2-5; D: TRBD1; size: .; CDR3: CASSRRDRGPETQYF
V: TRBV29-1; J: TRBJ2-7; D: .; size: few; CDR3: CSVAGQGLLRSYEQYF
V: TRBV6-5; J: TRBJ1-5; D: TRBD1; size: .; CDR3: CASSYPRTGANQPQHF